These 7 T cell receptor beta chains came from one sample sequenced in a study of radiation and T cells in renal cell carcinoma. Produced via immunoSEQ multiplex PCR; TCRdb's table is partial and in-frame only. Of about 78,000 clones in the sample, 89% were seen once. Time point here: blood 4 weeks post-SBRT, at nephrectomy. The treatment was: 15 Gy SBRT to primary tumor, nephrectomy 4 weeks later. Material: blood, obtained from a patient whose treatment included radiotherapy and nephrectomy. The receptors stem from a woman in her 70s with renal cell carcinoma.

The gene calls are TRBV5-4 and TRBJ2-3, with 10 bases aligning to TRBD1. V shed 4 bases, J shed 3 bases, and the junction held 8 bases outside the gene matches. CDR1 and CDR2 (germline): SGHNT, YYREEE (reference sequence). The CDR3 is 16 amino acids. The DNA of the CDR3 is TGTGCCAGCAGCCCTAGGGGGGGACAGGGGACAGATACGCAGTATTTT. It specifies CASSPRGGQGTDTQYF.

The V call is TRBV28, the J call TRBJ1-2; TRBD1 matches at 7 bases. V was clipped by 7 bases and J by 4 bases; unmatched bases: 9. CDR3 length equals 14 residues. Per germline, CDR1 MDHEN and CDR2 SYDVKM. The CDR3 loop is CASNQGGWGYGYTF. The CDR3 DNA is TGTGCCAGCAACCAGGGGGGTTGGGGCTATGGCTACACCTTC.

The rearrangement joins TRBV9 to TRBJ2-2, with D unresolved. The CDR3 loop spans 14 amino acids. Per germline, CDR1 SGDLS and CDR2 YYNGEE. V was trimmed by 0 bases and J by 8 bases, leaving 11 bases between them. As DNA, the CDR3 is TGTGCCAGCAGCGTAGCTCTCACCTTGGGGGAGCTGTTTTTT. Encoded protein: CASSVALTLGELFF.

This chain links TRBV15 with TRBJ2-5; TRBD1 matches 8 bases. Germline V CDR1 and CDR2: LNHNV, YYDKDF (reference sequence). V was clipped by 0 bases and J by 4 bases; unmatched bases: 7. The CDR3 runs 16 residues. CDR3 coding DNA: TGTGCCACCAGCAGAGATCTGGGAACAGGGGGAGAGACCCAGTACTTC. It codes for CATSRDLGTGGETQYF. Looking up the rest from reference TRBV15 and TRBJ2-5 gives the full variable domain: DAMVIQNPRYQVTQFGKPVTLSCSQTLNHNVMYWYQQKSSQAPKLLFHYYDKDFNNEADTPDNFQSRRPNTSFCFLDIRSPGLGDTAMYLCATSRDLGTGGETQYFGPGTRLLVL.

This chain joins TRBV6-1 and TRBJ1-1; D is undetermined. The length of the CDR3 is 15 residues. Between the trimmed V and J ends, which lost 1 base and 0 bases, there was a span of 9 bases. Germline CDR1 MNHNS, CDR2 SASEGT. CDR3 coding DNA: TGTGCCAGCAGTGAAGAGGGTTCCCTGAACACTGAAGCTTTCTTT. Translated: CASSEEGSLNTEAFF.

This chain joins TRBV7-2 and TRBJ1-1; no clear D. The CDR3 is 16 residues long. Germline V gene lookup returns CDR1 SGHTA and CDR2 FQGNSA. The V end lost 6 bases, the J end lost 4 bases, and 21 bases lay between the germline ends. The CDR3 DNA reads TGTGCCAGCAGTCGGCGGCCCGGTGGGAGAGGCACTGAAGCTTTCTTT. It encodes CASSRRPGGRGTEAFF.

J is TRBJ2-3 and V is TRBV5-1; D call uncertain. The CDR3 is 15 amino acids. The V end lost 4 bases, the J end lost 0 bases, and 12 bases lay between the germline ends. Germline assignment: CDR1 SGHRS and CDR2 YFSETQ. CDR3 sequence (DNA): TGCGCCAGCAGCCGGGTATCTTTAAGCACAGATACGCAGTATTTT. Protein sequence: CASSRVSLSTDTQYF.